Below, 15 T cell receptor beta chains from the same sample are listed, as sequenced in a study of CD8+ T cells in alopecia areata. Treatment denoted: oral pan-JAK inhibitor, 5-10 mg twice daily. Sequencing used cDNA as its template, made by extracting RNA and reverse transcribing it. The repertoire was sequenced with immunoSEQ multiplex PCR; TCRdb's copy has only in-frame clones and lacks some. The profile shows 170,000 or so clones, roughly 62% of them singletons. The specimen was CD8+ T cells sorted from blood, collected at week 24, from a patient treated with tofacitinib. These receptors originate from a human donor with alopecia areata.

This clone was seen more than once but under ten times. The chain has TRBV5-1 and TRBJ2-7, with D possibly being TRBD1 (6 bases). CDR3 length: 13 residues. The V gene's germline CDR1 is SGHRS and CDR2 YFSETQ. V was clipped by 3 bases and J by 3 bases, with 10 bases between them. The CDR3 coding sequence is TGCGCCAGCAGCTGGACAGCAAACTACGAGCAGTACTTC. Translated, it gives CASSWTANYEQYF.

The table lists this clone with a few counts. The chain uses TRBV7-9 and TRBJ1-6; no definite D call. CDR1 is SEHNR and CDR2 is FQNEAQ in the germline V gene (reference sequence). This CDR3 is built from 12 residues. V dropped 4 bases and J dropped 8 bases, with 6 bases sitting between them. This CDR3 is CASSYGDSPLHF. CDR3 coding DNA: TGTGCCAGCAGCTACGGAGATTCACCCCTCCACTTT.

V and J are TRBV7-8 and TRBJ2-5; 9 positions match TRBD2. The trim removed 6 bases at V and 0 bases at J, leaving 11 bases unmatched. This CDR3 has 17 amino acids. CDR1 SGHVS and CDR2 FQNEAQ come from the germline V gene. Here the CDR3 DNA reads TGTGCCAGCAGTCCTACCCCTAGCGGGGAATACCAAGAGACCCAGTACTTC. As protein: CASSPTPSGEYQETQYF.

The chain has TRBV7-9 and TRBJ2-3; no definite D call. This CDR3 comprises 12 residues. The V end was cut by 5 bases, the J end by 5 bases, with 8 bases between. Germline V gene sequence: CDR1 SEHNR, CDR2 FQNEAQ (reference sequence). The CDR3 DNA is TGTGCCAGCAGCACGCCTAGAGATACGCAGTATTTT. Its translation is CASSTPRDTQYF.

V and J are TRBV20-1 and TRBJ2-5; a possible D gene is TRBD2 (5 bases). The CDR3 loop spans 11 amino acids. CDR1 is DFQATT and CDR2 is SNEGSKA in the germline V gene (reference sequence). V gave up 4 bases and J gave up 11 bases, with 14 bases separating them. CDR3: CSANEGLEQYF. Here the CDR3 DNA reads TGCAGTGCTAACGAGGGTTTGGAGCAGTACTTC.

This clone was seen more than once but under ten times. The CDR3 nucleotides are TGTGCCAGCTTCGGGACTAGCAACAATGAGCAGTTCTTC. Amino acid sequence: CASFGTSNNEQFF. The rearrangement joins TRBV7-8 to TRBJ2-1; 9 bases fit TRBD2. The CDR3 covers 13 residues. With V trimmed by 8 bases and J by 5 bases, 4 bases remained unmatched. Per germline, CDR1 SGHVS and CDR2 FQNEAQ.

This clone was recorded only once. Relative to the germline gene, one junction end is altered; a read error may explain this. V usage is TRBV4-1 and J usage is TRBJ2-7, with 8 bases aligning to TRBD1. The germline V gene has CDR1 MGHRA and CDR2 YSYEKL. The length of the CDR3 is 15 residues. The DNA for the CDR3 is TGCGCCAGCAGCGAAGAGGACAGGGTTAACTACGAGCAGTACTTC. Residues: CASSEEDRVNYEQYF.

This clone was recorded once. V and J are TRBV9 and TRBJ1-2; the match to TRBD1 covers 7 bases. J lost 1 base, V lost 1 base, and 7 bases had no gene match. The CDR3 spans 16 residues. Germline V CDR1 and CDR2: SGDLS, YYNGEE. The CDR3 sequence is CASSVTGGQRNYGYTF. The DNA of the CDR3 is TGTGCCAGCAGCGTAACCGGGGGACAGCGTAACTATGGCTACACCTTC.

The chain has TRBV6-5 and TRBJ2-5; perhaps TRBD2 as D (5 bases). V gave up 5 bases and J gave up 0 bases, with 10 bases separating them. The CDR3 runs 14 residues. Germline V gene sequence: CDR1 MNHEY, CDR2 SVGAGI. The CDR3 region is CASSGEGDQETQYF. The CDR3 nucleotides read TGTGCCAGCAGTGGCGAGGGTGACCAAGAGACCCAGTACTTC.

DNA for the CDR3: TGTGCCAGCAGCTTGGGGACAGGGATGTACGAGCAGTACTTC. Its protein is CASSLGTGMYEQYF. The rearrangement joins TRBV5-6 to TRBJ2-7; TRBD1 matches 8 bases. V trimming: 0 bases; J trimming: 4 bases; junction bases outside the gene matches: 3. In germline, CDR1 is SGHDT, CDR2 YYEEEE. This CDR3 is built from 14 residues.

The chain joins TRBV5-7 to TRBJ2-5, with D unresolved. TRBV5-7 is identified as an open reading frame with a role that is uncertain. Trimming left V 3 bases short and J 4 bases short, with 7 bases between. The CDR3 consists of 12 residues. CDR3 sequence (DNA): TGTGCCAGCAGCTCCACAAGAGAGACCCAGTACTTC. It is translated as CASSSTRETQYF.

V and J are TRBV5-4 and TRBJ1-1; TRBD1 matches 10 bases. The germline V gene has CDR1 SGHNT and CDR2 YYREEE (reference sequence). The CDR3 is made up of 15 amino acids. Trimming at V came to 0 bases and at J to 11 bases, leaving 10 bases not matched to a gene. CDR3 loop: CASSLGDRGQRRAFF. The CDR3 DNA sequence: TGTGCCAGCAGCTTGGGAGACAGGGGGCAGCGGAGGGCTTTCTTT.

The chain employs TRBV30 and TRBJ1-3; possibly TRBD1 for D (5 bases). This CDR3 spans 12 amino acids. Germline lookup yields CDR1 GTSNPN and CDR2 SVGIG (reference sequence). V was clipped by 4 bases and J by 7 bases, with 11 bases between them. CDR3 coding DNA: TGTGCCTGGAAGGGGACGTGGAACACCATATATTTT. Translation: CAWKGTWNTIYF.

The chain links TRBV4-1 to TRBJ2-6, with D perhaps matching TRBD2 (6 bases). CDR1 MGHRA and CDR2 YSYEKL come from the germline V gene. The CDR3 has 18 amino acids. Trimming pared 0 bases from V and 1 base from J, leaving 13 bases between. DNA of the CDR3: TGCGCCAGCAGCCAAGAACCCCGACTAGTTTCTGGGGCCAACGTCCTGACTTTC. Its translation is CASSQEPRLVSGANVLTF.

This clone was counted a few times. The CDR3 DNA is TGCAGCGTTGAAGATGGGGACAGAAGCTATGGCTACACCTTC. It codes for CSVEDGDRSYGYTF. The chain employs TRBV29-1 and TRBJ1-2; 7 bases match TRBD1. This CDR3 region has 14 residues. V was clipped by 0 bases and J by 4 bases; unmatched bases: 5. Germline values: CDR1 SQVTM, CDR2 ANQGSEA. Supplemented by reference TRBV29-1 and TRBJ1-2, the full variable domain reads SAVISQKPSRDICQRGTSLTIQCQVDSQVTMMFWYRQQPGQSLTLIATANQGSEATYESGFVIDKFPISRPNLTFSTLTVSNMSPEDSSIYLCSVEDGDRSYGYTFGSGTRLTVV.